One T cell receptor beta chain is described in this entry. The protocol was immunoSEQ multiplex PCR, while the TCRdb copy is restricted to in-frame clones and leaves out a portion. The profile shows about 28,000 clones, about 89% of them singletons. The germline CDR1 and CDR2 sequences are LNHNV and YYDKDF (reference sequence). Trimming shortened V by 0 bases and J by 8 bases, and 14 bases separated the two germline ends. The CDR3 spans 15 residues. These data originate in a study of T cell changes during pregnancy in multiple sclerosis. The sequencing here drew on CD8+ T cells from peripheral blood mononuclear cells, taken before pregnancy. The clonotype originates from a female donor with multiple sclerosis, enrolled in a pregnancy study. The V gene is TRBV15, the J gene TRBJ2-1, with a tentative D call TRBD2 (6 bases). The CDR3 spells CATSRERGGWHEQFF. CDR3 bases: TGTGCCACCAGCAGAGAACGGGGAGGCTGGCATGAGCAGTTCTTC.